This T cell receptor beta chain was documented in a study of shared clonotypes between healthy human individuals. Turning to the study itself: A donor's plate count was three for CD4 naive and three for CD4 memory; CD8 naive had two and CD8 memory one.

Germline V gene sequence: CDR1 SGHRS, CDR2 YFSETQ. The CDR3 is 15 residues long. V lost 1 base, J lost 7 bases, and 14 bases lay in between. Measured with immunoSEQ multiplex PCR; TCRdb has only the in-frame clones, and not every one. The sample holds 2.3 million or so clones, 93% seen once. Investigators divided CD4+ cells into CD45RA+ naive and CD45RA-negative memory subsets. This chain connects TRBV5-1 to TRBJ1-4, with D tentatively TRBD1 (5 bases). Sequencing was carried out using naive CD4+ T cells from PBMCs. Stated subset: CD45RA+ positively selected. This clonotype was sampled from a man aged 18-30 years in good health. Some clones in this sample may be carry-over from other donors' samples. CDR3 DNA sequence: TGCGCCAGCAGCTTGAGCGTGGGGGTCGGTGAAAAACTGTTTTTT. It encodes CASSLSVGVGEKLFF.